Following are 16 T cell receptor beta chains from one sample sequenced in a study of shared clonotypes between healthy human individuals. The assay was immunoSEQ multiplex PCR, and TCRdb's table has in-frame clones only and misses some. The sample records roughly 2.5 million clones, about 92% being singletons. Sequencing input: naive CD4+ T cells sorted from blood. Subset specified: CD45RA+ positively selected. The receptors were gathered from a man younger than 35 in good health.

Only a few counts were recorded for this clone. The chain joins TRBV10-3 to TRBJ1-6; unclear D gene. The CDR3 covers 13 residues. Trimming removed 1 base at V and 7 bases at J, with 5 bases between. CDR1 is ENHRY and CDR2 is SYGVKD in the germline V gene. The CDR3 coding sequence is TGTGCCATCAGTGAGTTTGGCAATTCACCCCTCCACTTT. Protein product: CAISEFGNSPLHF.

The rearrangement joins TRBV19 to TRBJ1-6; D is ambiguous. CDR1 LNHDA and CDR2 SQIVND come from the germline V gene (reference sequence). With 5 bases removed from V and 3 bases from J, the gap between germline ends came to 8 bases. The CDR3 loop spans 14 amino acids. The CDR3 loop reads CASSPPVYNSPLHF. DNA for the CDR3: TGTGCCAGTAGTCCCCCGGTCTATAATTCACCCCTCCACTTT.

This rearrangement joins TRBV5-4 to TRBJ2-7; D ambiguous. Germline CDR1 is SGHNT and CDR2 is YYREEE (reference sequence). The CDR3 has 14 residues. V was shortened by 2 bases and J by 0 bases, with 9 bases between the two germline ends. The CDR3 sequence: CASSFKGNSYEQYF. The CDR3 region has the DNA TGTGCCAGCAGCTTCAAAGGGAACTCCTACGAGCAGTACTTC. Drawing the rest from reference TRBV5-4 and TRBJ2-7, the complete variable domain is ETGVTQSPTHLIKTRGQQVTLRCSSQSGHNTVSWYQQALGQGPQFIFQYYREEENGRGNFPPRFSGLQFPNYSSELNVNALELDDSALYLCASSFKGNSYEQYFGPGTRLTVT.

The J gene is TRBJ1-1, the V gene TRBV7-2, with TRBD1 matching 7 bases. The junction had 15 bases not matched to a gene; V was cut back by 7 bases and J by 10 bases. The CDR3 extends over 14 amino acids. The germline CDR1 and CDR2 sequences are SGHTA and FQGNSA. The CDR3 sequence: CASTWGTALLGAFF. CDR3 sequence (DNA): TGTGCCAGCACCTGGGGGACAGCTCTTCTGGGAGCTTTCTTT.

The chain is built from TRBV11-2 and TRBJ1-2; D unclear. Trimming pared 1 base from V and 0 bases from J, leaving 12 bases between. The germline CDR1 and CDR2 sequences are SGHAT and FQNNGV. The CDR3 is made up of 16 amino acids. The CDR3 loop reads CASSLGLIGANYGYTF. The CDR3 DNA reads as TGTGCCAGCAGCTTAGGGCTGATAGGAGCTAACTATGGCTACACCTTC. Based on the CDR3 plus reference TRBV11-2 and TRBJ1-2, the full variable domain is EAGVAQSPRYKIIEKRQSVAFWCNPISGHATLYWYQQILGQGPKLLIQFQNNGVVDDSQLPKDRFSAERLKGVDSTLKIQPAKLEDSAVYLCASSLGLIGANYGYTFGSGTRLTVV.

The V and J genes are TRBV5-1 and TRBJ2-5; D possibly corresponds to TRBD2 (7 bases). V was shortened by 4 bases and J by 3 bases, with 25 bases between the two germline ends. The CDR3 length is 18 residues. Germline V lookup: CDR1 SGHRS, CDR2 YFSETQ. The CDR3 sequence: CASSAQIGEGGGKETQYF. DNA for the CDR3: TGCGCCAGCAGCGCTCAAATCGGGGAGGGAGGGGGAAAAGAGACCCAGTACTTC.

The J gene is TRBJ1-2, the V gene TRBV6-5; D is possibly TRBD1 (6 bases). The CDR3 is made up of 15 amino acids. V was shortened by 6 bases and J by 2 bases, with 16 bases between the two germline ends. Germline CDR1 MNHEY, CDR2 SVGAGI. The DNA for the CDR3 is TGTGCCAGCAGGGGGGCCGGACCGTGGAACTATGGCTACACCTTC. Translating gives CASRGAGPWNYGYTF.

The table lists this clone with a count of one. The CDR3, as DNA: TGTGCCAGCTCACCGGGGCTAGCGACCTACAATGAGCAGTTCTTC. Protein: CASSPGLATYNEQFF. V usage is TRBV18 and J usage is TRBJ2-1; D possibly corresponds to TRBD2 (6 bases). This CDR3 spans 15 amino acids. V was clipped by 3 bases and J by 2 bases, with 11 bases between them. Germline V lookup: CDR1 KGHSH, CDR2 LQKENI.

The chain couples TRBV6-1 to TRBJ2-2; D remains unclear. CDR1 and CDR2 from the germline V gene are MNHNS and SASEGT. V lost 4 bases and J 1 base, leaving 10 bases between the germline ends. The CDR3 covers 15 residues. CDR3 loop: CASSAAQWNTGELFF. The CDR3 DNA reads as TGTGCCAGCAGTGCCGCACAATGGAACACCGGGGAGCTGTTTTTT.

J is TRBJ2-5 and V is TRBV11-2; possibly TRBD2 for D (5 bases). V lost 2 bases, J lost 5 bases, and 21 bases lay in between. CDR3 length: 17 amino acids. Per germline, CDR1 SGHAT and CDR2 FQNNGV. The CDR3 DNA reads TGTGCCAGCAGCTTATCCCTAGGTGGGAGAAAGGCGGAGACCCAGTACTTC. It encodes CASSLSLGGRKAETQYF. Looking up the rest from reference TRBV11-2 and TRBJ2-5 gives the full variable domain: EAGVAQSPRYKIIEKRQSVAFWCNPISGHATLYWYQQILGQGPKLLIQFQNNGVVDDSQLPKDRFSAERLKGVDSTLKIQPAKLEDSAVYLCASSLSLGGRKAETQYFGPGTRLLVL.

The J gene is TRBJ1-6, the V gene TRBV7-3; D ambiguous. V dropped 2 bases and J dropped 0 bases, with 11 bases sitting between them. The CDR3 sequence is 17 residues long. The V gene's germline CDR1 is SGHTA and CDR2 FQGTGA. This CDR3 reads CASSLSVSSSYNSPLHF. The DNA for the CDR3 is TGTGCCAGCAGCTTATCGGTTAGTAGCTCCTATAATTCACCCCTCCACTTT.

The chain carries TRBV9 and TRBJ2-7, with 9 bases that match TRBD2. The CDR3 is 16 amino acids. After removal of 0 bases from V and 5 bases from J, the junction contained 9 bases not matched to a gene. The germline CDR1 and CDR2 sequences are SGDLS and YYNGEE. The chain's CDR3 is CASSVGVAGGRDEQYF. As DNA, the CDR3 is TGTGCCAGCAGCGTAGGCGTGGCGGGAGGGCGGGACGAGCAGTACTTC.

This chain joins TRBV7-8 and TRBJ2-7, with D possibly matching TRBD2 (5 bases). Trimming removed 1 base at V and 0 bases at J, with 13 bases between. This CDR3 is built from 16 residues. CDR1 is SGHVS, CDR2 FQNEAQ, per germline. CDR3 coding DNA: TGTGCCAGCAGCTTAGTTTTCTGGGAGAGCTCCTACGAGCAGTACTTC. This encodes CASSLVFWESSYEQYF.

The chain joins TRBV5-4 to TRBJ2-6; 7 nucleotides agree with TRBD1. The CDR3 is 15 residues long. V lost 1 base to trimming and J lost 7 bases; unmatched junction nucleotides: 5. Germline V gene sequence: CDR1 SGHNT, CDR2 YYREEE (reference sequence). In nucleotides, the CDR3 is TGTGCCAGCAGCTTGTTTACAGGGGTAGCCAACGTCCTGACTTTC. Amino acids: CASSLFTGVANVLTF.

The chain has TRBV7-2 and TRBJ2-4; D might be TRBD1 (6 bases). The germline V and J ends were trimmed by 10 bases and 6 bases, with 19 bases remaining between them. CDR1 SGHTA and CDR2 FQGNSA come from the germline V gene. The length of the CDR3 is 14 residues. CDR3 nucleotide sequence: TGTGCCACTCAACCCCAAGGACAGAGAAACATTCAGTACTTC. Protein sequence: CATQPQGQRNIQYF.

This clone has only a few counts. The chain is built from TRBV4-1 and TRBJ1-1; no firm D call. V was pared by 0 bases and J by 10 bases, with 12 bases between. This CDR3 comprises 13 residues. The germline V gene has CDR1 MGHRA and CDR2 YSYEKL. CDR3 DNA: TGCGCCAGCAGCCAAGATGTGAATTGGGTAGCTTTCTTT. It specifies CASSQDVNWVAFF.